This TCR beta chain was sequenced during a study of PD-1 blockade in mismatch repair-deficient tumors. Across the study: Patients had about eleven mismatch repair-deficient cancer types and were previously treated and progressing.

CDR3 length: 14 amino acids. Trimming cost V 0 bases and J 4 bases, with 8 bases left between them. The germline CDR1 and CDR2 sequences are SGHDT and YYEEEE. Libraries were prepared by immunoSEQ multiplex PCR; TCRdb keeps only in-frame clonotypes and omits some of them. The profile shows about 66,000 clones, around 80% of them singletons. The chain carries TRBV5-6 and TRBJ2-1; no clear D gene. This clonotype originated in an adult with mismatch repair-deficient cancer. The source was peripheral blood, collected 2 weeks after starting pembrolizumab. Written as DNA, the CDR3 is TGTGCCAGCAGCTTGGGGCTCCAATACAATGAGCAGTTCTTC. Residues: CASSLGLQYNEQFF.